These 7 T cell receptor beta chains share one sample of origin, sequenced in a study of cytomegalovirus exposure and HLA in healthy donors. PCR used 60 Vbeta primers and 13 Jbeta primers. Repertoires were generated with immunoSEQ multiplex PCR, while TCRdb's copy carries only in-frame clones and drops some. The sample carries more than 140,000 clones, 75% recorded once. Sequences were obtained from PBMCs. These receptor sequences come from a man in his forties in good health and CMV-seronegative.

This chain links TRBV6-6 with TRBJ2-1; D remains unclear. Trimming pared 10 bases from V and 9 bases from J, leaving 10 bases between. CDR1 is MNHNY, CDR2 SVGAGI, per germline (reference sequence). The CDR3 is 10 amino acids. The CDR3 DNA is TGTGCCACCGGGTCTGGTGAGCAGTTCTTC. Translation gives CATGSGEQFF.

CDR3 bases: TGTGCCAGCAGTCAAAGGAGGGGTCCCTACGAGCAGTACTTC. Its translation is CASSQRRGPYEQYF. This chain links TRBV6-1 with TRBJ2-7, with a weak D call TRBD2 (6 bases). The V and J ends lost 5 bases and 2 bases respectively, with 13 bases between them. Germline values: CDR1 MNHNS, CDR2 SASEGT. The CDR3 length is 14 residues.

The genes are TRBV6-5 and TRBJ2-1; no reliable D call. V lost 0 bases to trimming and J lost 7 bases, with 13 bases between them. The CDR3 length is 15 residues. Germline CDR1 MNHEY, CDR2 SVGAGI. CDR3: CASSYSGALQNEQFF. CDR3 coding DNA: TGTGCCAGCAGTTACTCTGGAGCTCTTCAGAATGAGCAGTTCTTC.

The chain combines TRBV7-2 with TRBJ2-2; TRBD1 matches at 9 bases. The V gene's germline CDR1 is SGHTA and CDR2 FQGNSA. The CDR3 has 17 amino acids. The J segment lost 4 bases and the V segment lost 3 bases, leaving 9 bases of the junction unmatched. The CDR3 DNA reads TGTGCCAGCAGCTTTCCCAGGACAGGGGTTGGCACCGGGGAGCTGTTTTTT. Translated, it gives CASSFPRTGVGTGELFF.

The rearrangement joins TRBV6-5 to TRBJ1-1; TRBD1 matches at 7 bases. Germline loops: CDR1 MNHEY, CDR2 SVGAGI. The CDR3 is 14 amino acids. V shed 6 bases, J shed 0 bases, and the junction held 4 bases outside the gene matches. CDR3 loop: CASRGQIMNTEAFF. The CDR3 DNA reads TGTGCCAGCAGGGGACAGATCATGAACACTGAAGCTTTCTTT.

This chain joins TRBV11-2 and TRBJ2-7; 9 bases map to TRBD1. The germline gives CDR1 SGHAT, CDR2 FQNNGV. The trim removed 0 bases at V and 5 bases at J, leaving 8 bases unmatched. The length of the CDR3 is 16 residues. CDR3 residues: CASSLDPGQGGHEQYF. In DNA form, the CDR3 reads TGTGCCAGCAGCTTAGATCCGGGACAGGGTGGCCACGAGCAGTACTTC.

The V call is TRBV5-1, the J call TRBJ1-5, with a possible D match to TRBD1 (6 bases). Germline CDR1 is SGHRS and CDR2 is YFSETQ. V lost 4 bases to trimming and J lost 4 bases, with 12 bases between them. The CDR3 sequence is 14 residues long. CDR3 coding DNA: TGCGCCAGCAGCATGACAGGACCGAATCAGCCCCAGCATTTT. It yields the protein CASSMTGPNQPQHF.